This TCR beta chain came from a study of blood T cell repertoires in COVID-19. Overall study context: The origin of the acute and convalescent COVID-19 samples was the United States, Italy and Spain. Sources were T cells, B-cell-depleted T cells, or PBMCs; the material itself was cDNA or gDNA.

This clone was found a few times. Authors' methods: Counts of nucleated cells, estimated from reference gene primer amplification, were obtained. Generated by immunoSEQ multiplex PCR, the TCRdb table keeps only in-frame clones and is missing some. V and J calls and clone size are as listed in that table; D and trimming were resolved from the DNA. The sample shows around 300,000 clones, approximately 89% of them seen only once. Cohort 3 recovered donors had two negative PCRs, clearance, or symptom resolution. Germline V gene sequence: CDR1 SGHTA, CDR2 FQGNSA. The junction had 14 bases not matched to a gene; V was cut back by 5 bases and J by 8 bases. CDR3 length equals 15 residues.

This chain links TRBV7-2 with TRBJ1-2; 7 nucleotides agree with TRBD1. This sequence was found in a man aged 25 to 40 who had recovered from COVID-19. The sequenced sample consisted of PBMCs or T cells enriched from blood (not recorded which). In DNA, the CDR3 is TGTGCCAGCAGCGCAATTACAGGGGCCGTTTACGGCTACACCTTC. Encoded protein: CASSAITGAVYGYTF.